These T cell receptor beta chains were read from a single sample in a study of blood T cell repertoires in COVID-19. Measured with immunoSEQ multiplex PCR; TCRdb has only the in-frame clones, and not every one. The sample includes approximately 100,000 clones, less than 90% seen only once; the top ten take 15% to 20%. The sample consisted of peripheral blood. The receptors shown here come from a woman aged 55-70 years with acute or convalescent COVID-19. The CDR3 runs from the conserved cysteine through the conserved F or W. D genes are given only for firm matches. Clone sizes are given selectively: once, few, many, or a class where the clone is expanded.

TRBD1,TRBJ1-2,-,TRBV18,CASSPGQPYGYTF,TGTGCCAGCTCACCGGGACAGCCTTATGGCTACACCTTC
-,TRBJ2-1,-,TRBV21-1,CDPPRSGLQNEQFF,TGTGATCCACCCAGGTCTGGTTTGCAGAATGAGCAGTTCTTC
TRBD2,TRBJ2-2,once,TRBV11-2,CASSSWGGGELFF,TGTGCCAGCAGCTCCTGGGGGGGCGGGGAGCTGTTTTTT
-,TRBJ1-5,few,TRBV3-1/TRBV3-2,CASSPRVSNQPQHF,TGTGCCAGCAGCCCGAGGGTTAGCAATCAGCCCCAGCATTTT
-,TRBJ2-5,-,TRBV3-1/TRBV3-2,CASSQGPPGRTQYF,TGTGCCAGCAGCCAAGGGCCCCCGGGGAGGACCCAGTACTTC
-,TRBJ2-5,-,TRBV2,CASSSGSASQETQYF,TGTGCCAGCAGTAGTGGCAGCGCGAGTCAAGAGACCCAGTACTTC
-,TRBJ2-1,-,TRBV19,CASSIVGGRQFF,TGTGCCAGTAGTATAGTGGGGGGGCGGCAGTTCTTC
TRBD2,TRBJ2-3,-,TRBV5-4,CASSSSSGSTDTQYF,TGTGCCAGCAGCTCTTCTAGCGGTAGCACAGATACGCAGTATTTT
TRBD1,TRBJ1-5,-,TRBV2,CASRAGTGGNQPQHF,TGTGCCAGCAGGGCCGGGACAGGGGGCAATCAGCCCCAGCATTTT
-,TRBJ1-1,-,TRBV29-1,CSVVGAGTFF,-
TRBD2,TRBJ2-7,-,TRBV4-2,CASSQDTSGGLYF,TGTGCCAGCAGCCAAGATACAAGCGGGGGGCTGTACTTC
TRBD1,TRBJ1-2,-,TRBV5-4,CASSPGRGLGYGYTF,TGTGCCAGCAGCCCGGGCAGGGGGCTCGGCTATGGCTACACCTTC
TRBD1,TRBJ2-7,-,TRBV27,CASSFRPGGFYEQYF,TGTGCCAGCAGTTTTAGGCCAGGGGGTTTCTACGAGCAGTACTTC
-,TRBJ2-7,few,TRBV2,CASSAQIEQYF,TGTGCCAGCAGTGCCCAGATCGAGCAGTACTTC
TRBD1,TRBJ2-7,once,TRBV11-2,CASSDRATYEQYF,TGTGCCAGCAGCGACAGGGCGACCTACGAGCAGTACTTC
-,TRBJ1-4,-,TRBV2,CASTKEHQGGGEKLFF,TGTGCCAGCACCAAAGAACATCAGGGAGGAGGTGAAAAACTGTTTTTT
-,TRBJ1-6,-,TRBV19,CASGPGNSPLHF,TGTGCCAGCGGGCCAGGGAATTCACCCCTCCACTTT
-,TRBJ2-3,-,TRBV19,CASSRGLPSTDTQYF,TGTGCCAGTAGTAGGGGGCTCCCGAGCACAGATACGCAGTATTTT
-,TRBJ1-1,-,TRBV3-1/TRBV3-2,CASSQPTGEAFF,TGTGCCAGCAGCCAGCCAACAGGAGAAGCTTTCTTT
TRBD1,TRBJ1-4,-,TRBV28,CASKTGGTNEKLFF,TGTGCCAGCAAGACAGGGGGTACTAATGAAAAACTGTTTTTT
TRBD1,TRBJ1-5,-,TRBV28,CASSSGQGGQPQHF,TGTGCCAGCAGTTCGGGACAGGGCGGACAGCCCCAGCATTTT
TRBD2,TRBJ2-7,few,TRBV6-5,CASSYKPSGAAYEQYF,TGTGCCAGCAGTTACAAACCTAGCGGAGCCGCCTACGAGCAGTACTTC
TRBD1,TRBJ2-7,-,TRBV15,CATSRDQGTGVYEQYF,TGTGCCACCAGCAGAGATCAGGGGACAGGGGTCTACGAGCAGTACTTC
-,TRBJ1-1,-,TRBV5-8,CASILYRTEAFF,TGTGCCAGCATACTATATCGGACTGAAGCTTTCTTT
TRBD2,TRBJ2-1,-,TRBV7-2,CASSLWGLNYNEQFF,TGTGCCAGCAGCTTATGGGGACTAAACTACAATGAGCAGTTCTTC
TRBD1,TRBJ1-6,-,TRBV7-2,CASSRDRGPLHF,TGTGCCAGCAGCCGTGACAGGGGGCCCCTCCACTTT
TRBD1,TRBJ1-4,-,TRBV6-5,CASSLDRVNEKLFF,TGTGCCAGCAGTTTGGACAGGGTCAATGAAAAACTGTTTTTT
-,TRBJ1-3,-,TRBV3-1/TRBV3-2,CASSPEVFSGNTIYF,TGTGCCAGCAGTCCAGAGGTATTTTCCGGGAACACCATATATTTT
-,TRBJ2-2,-,TRBV7-3,CASSSDSNTGELFF,TGTGCCAGCAGCTCCGACTCGAACACCGGGGAGCTGTTTTTT
TRBD1,TRBJ1-1,-,TRBV15,CATSPGTQGASAFF,TGTGCCACCAGCCCTGGAACTCAGGGGGCTTCGGCTTTCTTT
TRBD1,TRBJ2-2,-,TRBV10-3,CAISGTGDGELFF,TGTGCCATCAGTGGTACAGGGGACGGGGAGCTGTTTTTT
TRBD2,TRBJ2-3,once,TRBV5-6,CASSRTSGGTTDTQYF,TGTGCCAGCAGCCGTACTAGCGGGGGGACCACAGATACGCAGTATTTT
-,TRBJ2-7,-,TRBV18,CASSTGGGGYEQYF,TGTGCCAGCTCTACCGGAGGGGGCGGCTACGAGCAGTACTTC
-,TRBJ2-3,-,TRBV2,CASINGGSTDTQYF,TGTGCCAGCATTAACGGGGGTAGCACAGATACGCAGTATTTT
-,TRBJ2-5,-,TRBV30,CAWSVLAGTDETQYF,TGTGCCTGGAGTGTACTAGCAGGGACCGACGAGACCCAGTACTTC
TRBD1,TRBJ2-6,-,TRBV6-5,CASSYGPGQVANVLTF,TGTGCCAGCAGTTACGGCCCGGGACAGGTCGCCAACGTCCTGACTTTC
-,TRBJ2-1,-,TRBV4-1,CASSQDNYDEQFF,TGCGCCAGCAGCCAAGACAACTACGATGAGCAGTTCTTC
-,TRBJ2-7,-,TRBV18,CASSLWTASEAGEQYF,TGTGCCAGCTCACTGTGGACAGCCTCCGAGGCAGGAGAGCAGTACTTC
-,TRBJ2-2,-,TRBV10-3,CAISLRQENTGELFF,TGTGCCATCAGCCTGAGACAGGAGAACACCGGGGAGCTGTTTTTT
-,TRBJ2-1,-,TRBV7-2,CASSLSLADNEQFF,TGTGCCAGCAGCTTATCGCTAGCAGACAATGAGCAGTTCTTC
TRBD1,TRBJ1-6,-,TRBV27,CASKDRGYSPLHF,TGTGCCAGCAAAGACAGGGGATATTCACCCCTCCACTTT
-,TRBJ1-2,few,TRBV12-3/TRBV12-4,CASRARVGYGYTF,TGTGCCAGCAGAGCCAGGGTCGGCTATGGCTACACCTTC
-,TRBJ1-3,-,TRBV18,CASSPSVTGNTIYF,TGTGCCAGCTCACCCAGTGTGACTGGAAACACCATATATTTT
-,TRBJ1-3,-,TRBV5-5,CASSLGGGTSSGNTIYF,TGTGCCAGCAGCTTGGGGGGAGGCACAAGCTCTGGAAACACCATATATTTT
TRBD1,TRBJ1-2,-,TRBV2,CASSSGTANYGYTF,TGTGCCAGCAGTTCAGGGACAGCTAACTATGGCTACACCTTC
TRBD2,TRBJ2-5,-,TRBV15,CATSVSGRETQYF,TGTGCCACCAGCGTTAGCGGGAGAGAGACCCAGTACTTC
TRBD1,TRBJ1-5,-,TRBV2,CASSGTGENQPQHF,TGTGCCAGCAGCGGGACAGGGGAAAATCAGCCCCAGCATTTT